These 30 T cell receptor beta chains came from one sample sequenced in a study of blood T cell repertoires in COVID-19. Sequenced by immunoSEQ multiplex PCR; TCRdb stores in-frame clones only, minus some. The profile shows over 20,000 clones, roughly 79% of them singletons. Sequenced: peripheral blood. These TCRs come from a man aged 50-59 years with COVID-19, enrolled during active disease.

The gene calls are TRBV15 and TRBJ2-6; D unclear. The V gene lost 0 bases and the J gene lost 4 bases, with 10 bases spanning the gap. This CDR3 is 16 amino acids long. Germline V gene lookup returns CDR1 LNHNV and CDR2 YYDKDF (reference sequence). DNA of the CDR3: TGTGCCACCAGCAGAGATCGGAGCGCGGGGGCCAACGTCCTGACTTTC. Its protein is CATSRDRSAGANVLTF.

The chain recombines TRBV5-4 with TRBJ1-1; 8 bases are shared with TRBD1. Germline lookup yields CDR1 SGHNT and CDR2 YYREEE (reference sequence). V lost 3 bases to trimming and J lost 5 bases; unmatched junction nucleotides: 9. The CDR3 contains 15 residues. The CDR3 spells CASSSRGRSGTEAFF. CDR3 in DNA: TGTGCCAGCAGCTCCAGGGGGCGAAGTGGAACTGAAGCTTTCTTT.

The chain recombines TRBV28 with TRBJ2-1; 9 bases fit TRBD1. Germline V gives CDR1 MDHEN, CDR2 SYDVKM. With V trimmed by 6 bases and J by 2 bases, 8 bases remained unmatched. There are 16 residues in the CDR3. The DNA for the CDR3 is TGTGCCAGCAGGGGCGTGGACAGGGGACCCTACAATGAGCAGTTCTTC. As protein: CASRGVDRGPYNEQFF.

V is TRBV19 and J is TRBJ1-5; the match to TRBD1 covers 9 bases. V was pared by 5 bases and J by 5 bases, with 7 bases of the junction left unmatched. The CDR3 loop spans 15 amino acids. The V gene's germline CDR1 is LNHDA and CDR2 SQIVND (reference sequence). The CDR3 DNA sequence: TGTGCCAGTAGTGCCCGACAGGGGGGATATCAGCCCCAGCATTTT. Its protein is CASSARQGGYQPQHF.

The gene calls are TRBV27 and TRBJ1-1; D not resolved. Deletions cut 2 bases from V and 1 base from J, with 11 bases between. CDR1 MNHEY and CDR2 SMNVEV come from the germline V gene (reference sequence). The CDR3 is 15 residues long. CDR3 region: CASSLVGSRNTEAFF. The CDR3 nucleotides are TGTGCCAGCAGTTTAGTGGGCAGCAGGAACACTGAAGCTTTCTTT.

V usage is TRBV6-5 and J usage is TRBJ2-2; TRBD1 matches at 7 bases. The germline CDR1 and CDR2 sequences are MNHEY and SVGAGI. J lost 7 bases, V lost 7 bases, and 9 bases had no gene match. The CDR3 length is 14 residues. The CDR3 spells CASTEGALGGELFF. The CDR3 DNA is TGTGCCAGCACCGAGGGGGCCCTCGGCGGGGAGCTGTTTTTT.

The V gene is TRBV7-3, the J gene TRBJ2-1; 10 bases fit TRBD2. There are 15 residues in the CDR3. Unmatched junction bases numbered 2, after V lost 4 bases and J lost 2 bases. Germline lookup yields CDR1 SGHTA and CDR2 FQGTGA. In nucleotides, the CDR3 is TGTGCCAGCAGCTACCTAGCGGGAGCCTACAATGAGCAGTTCTTC. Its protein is CASSYLAGAYNEQFF.

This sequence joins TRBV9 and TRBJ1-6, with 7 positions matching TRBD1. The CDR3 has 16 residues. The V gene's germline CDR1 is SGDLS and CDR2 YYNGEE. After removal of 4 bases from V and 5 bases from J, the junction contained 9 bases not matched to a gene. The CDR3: CASSRNTGTDNSPLHF. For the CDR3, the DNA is TGTGCCAGCAGCAGAAACACCGGGACAGATAATTCACCCCTCCACTTT. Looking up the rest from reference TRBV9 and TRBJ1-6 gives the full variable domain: DSGVTQTPKHLITATGQRVTLRCSPRSGDLSVYWYQQSLDQGLQFLIQYYNGEERAKGNILERFSAQQFPDLHSELNLSSLELGDSALYFCASSRNTGTDNSPLHFGNGTRLTVT.

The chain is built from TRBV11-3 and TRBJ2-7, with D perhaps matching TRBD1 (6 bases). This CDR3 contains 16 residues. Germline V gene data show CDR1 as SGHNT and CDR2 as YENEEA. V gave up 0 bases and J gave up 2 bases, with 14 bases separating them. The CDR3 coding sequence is TGTGCCAGCAGCTTAGATTCGGGACATACGACCTACGAGCAGTACTTC. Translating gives CASSLDSGHTTYEQYF.

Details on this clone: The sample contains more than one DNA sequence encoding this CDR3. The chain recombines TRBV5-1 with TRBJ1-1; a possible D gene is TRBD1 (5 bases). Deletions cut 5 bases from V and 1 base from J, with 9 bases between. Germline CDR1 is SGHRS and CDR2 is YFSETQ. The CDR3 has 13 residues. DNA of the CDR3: TGCGCCAGCAGATCTGGACAGAACACTGAAGCTTTCTTT. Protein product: CASRSGQNTEAFF.

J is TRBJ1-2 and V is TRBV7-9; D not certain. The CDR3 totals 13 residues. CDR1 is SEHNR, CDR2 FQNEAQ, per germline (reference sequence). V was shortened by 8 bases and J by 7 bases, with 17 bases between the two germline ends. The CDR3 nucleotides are TGTGCCAGCTCCCAAGGTTCGGACTCTGGCTACACCTTC. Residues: CASSQGSDSGYTF.

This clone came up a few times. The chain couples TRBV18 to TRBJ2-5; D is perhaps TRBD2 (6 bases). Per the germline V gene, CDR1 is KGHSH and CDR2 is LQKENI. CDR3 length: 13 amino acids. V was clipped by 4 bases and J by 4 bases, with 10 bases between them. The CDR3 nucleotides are TGTGCCAGCTCACTGACGGAGGGAGAGACCCAGTACTTC. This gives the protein CASSLTEGETQYF.

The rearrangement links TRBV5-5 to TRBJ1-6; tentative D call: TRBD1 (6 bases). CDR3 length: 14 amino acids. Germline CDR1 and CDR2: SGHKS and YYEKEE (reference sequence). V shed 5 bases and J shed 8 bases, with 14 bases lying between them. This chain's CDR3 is CASRRRTEDSPLHF. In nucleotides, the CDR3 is TGTGCCAGCAGACGCCGGACAGAAGATTCACCCCTCCACTTT. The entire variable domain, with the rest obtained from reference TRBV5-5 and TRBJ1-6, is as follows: DAGVTQSPTHLIKTRGQQVTLRCSPISGHKSVSWYQQVLGQGPQFIFQYYEKEERGRGNFPDRFSARQFPNYSSELNVNALLLGDSALYLCASRRRTEDSPLHFGNGTRLTVT.

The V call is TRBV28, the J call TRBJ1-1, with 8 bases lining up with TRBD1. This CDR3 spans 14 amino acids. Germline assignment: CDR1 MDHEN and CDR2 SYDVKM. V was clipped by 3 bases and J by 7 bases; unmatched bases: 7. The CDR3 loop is CASSLTGVRGEAFF. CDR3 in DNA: TGTGCCAGCAGTTTGACAGGGGTGAGGGGTGAAGCTTTCTTT. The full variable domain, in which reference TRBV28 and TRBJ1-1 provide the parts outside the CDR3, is DVKVTQSSRYLVKRTGEKVFLECVQDMDHENMFWYRQDPGLGLRLIYFSYDVKMKEKGDIPEGYSVSREKKERFSLILESASTNQTSMYLCASSLTGVRGEAFFGQGTRLTVV.

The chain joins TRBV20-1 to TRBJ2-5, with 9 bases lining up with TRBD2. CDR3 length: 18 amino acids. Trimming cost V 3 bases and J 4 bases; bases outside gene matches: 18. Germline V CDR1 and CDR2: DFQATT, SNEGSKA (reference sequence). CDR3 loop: CSASDGQRSGSGLETQYF. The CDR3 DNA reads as TGCAGTGCTAGTGATGGGCAACGTAGCGGGAGTGGGTTAGAGACCCAGTACTTC.

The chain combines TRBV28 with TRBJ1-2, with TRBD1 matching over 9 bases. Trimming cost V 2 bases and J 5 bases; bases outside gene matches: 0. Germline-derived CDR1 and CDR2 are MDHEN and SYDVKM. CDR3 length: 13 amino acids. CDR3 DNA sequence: TGTGCCAGCAGTTTAGGACAGGGGTATGGCTACACCTTC. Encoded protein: CASSLGQGYGYTF.

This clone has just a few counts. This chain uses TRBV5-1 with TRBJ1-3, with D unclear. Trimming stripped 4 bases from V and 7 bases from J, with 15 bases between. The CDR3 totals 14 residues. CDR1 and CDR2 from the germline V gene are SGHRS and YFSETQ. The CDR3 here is CASSPRETGNTIYF. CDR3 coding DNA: TGCGCCAGCAGCCCAAGGGAGACCGGGAACACCATATATTTT.

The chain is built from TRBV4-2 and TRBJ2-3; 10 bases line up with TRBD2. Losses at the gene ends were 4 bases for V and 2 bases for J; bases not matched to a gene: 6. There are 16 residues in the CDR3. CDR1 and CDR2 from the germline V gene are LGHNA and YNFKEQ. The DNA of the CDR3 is TGTGCCAGCAGCCGCGGGACTAGCGAATTCACAGATACGCAGTATTTT. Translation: CASSRGTSEFTDTQYF.

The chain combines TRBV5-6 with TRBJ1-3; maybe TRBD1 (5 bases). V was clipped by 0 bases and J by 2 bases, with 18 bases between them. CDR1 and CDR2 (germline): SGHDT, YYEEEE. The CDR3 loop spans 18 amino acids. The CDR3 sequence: CASSLAQGLLRAGNTIYF. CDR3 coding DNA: TGTGCCAGCAGCTTGGCCCAGGGCCTTCTGAGAGCTGGAAACACCATATATTTT.

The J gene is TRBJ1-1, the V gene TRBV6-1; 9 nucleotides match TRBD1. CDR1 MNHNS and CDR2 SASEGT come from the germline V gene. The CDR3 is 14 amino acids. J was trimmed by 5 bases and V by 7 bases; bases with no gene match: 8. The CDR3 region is CASTTGQGRTEAFF. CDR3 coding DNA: TGTGCCAGCACCACCGGACAGGGGAGAACTGAAGCTTTCTTT.

CDR3 loop: CASSYSRAGSYEQYF. In DNA, the CDR3 is TGTGCCAGCAGTTACTCGAGGGCAGGTTCCTACGAGCAGTACTTC. The V call is TRBV6-5, the J call TRBJ2-7, with TRBD2 as a possible D gene (5 bases). The CDR3 covers 15 residues. The V end was cut by 0 bases, the J end by 1 base, with 10 bases between. Germline V lookup: CDR1 MNHEY, CDR2 SVGAGI.

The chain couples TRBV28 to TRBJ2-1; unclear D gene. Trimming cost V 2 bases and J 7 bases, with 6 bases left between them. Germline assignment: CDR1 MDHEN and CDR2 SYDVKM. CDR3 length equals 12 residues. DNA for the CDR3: TGTGCCAGCAGTTTACTAGAGAATGAGCAGTTCTTC. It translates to CASSLLENEQFF.

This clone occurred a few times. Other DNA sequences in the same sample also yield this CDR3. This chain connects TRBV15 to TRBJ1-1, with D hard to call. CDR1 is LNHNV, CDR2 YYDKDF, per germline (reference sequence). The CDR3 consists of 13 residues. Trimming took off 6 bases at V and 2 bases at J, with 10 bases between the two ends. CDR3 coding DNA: TGTGCCACCAGTCCGGGTCCTAACACTGAAGCTTTCTTT. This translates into CATSPGPNTEAFF.

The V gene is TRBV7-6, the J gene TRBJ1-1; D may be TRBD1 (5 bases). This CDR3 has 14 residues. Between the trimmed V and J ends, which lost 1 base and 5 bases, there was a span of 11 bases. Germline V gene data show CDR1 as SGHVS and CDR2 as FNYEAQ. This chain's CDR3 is CASSLVGGGTEAFF. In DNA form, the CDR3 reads TGTGCCAGCAGCTTAGTCGGGGGTGGGACTGAAGCTTTCTTT.

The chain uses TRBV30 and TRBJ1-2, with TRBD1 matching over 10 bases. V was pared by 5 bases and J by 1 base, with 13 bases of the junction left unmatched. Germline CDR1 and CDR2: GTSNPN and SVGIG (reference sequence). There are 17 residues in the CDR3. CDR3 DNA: TGTGCCTGGGGAGGCCGGGACAGGGGCGGTAGTAACTATGGCTACACCTTC. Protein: CAWGGRDRGGSNYGYTF. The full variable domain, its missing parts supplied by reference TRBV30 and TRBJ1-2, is SQTIHQWPATLVQPVGSPLSLECTVEGTSNPNLYWYRQAAGRGLQLLFYSVGIGQISSEVPQNLSASRPQDRQFILSSKKLLLSDSGFYLCAWGGRDRGGSNYGYTFGSGTRLTVV.

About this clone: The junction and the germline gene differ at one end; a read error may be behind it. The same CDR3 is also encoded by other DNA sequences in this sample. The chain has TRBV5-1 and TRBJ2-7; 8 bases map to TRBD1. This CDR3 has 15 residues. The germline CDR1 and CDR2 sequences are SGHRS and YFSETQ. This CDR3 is CASSSTDRGSYEQYF. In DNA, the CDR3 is TGTGCCAGCAGCTCCACTGACAGGGGTTCCTACGAGCAGTACTTC.

As DNA, the CDR3 is TGTGCCAGCAGTGAAGCGGGCACGCAGTATTTT. Protein product: CASSEAGTQYF. J is TRBJ2-3 and V is TRBV2; the D is unclear. CDR3 length: 11 residues. Looked up from germline, CDR1 is SNHLY and CDR2 is FYNNEI. Trimming took 0 bases from V and 9 from J, leaving 4 bases between them.

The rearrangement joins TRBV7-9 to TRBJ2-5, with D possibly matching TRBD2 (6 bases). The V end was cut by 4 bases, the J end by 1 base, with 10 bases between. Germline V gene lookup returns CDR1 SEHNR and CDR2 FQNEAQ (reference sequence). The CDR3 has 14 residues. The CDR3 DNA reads TGTGCCAGCAGCTCCGGGACTCGCCAAGAGACCCAGTACTTC. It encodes CASSSGTRQETQYF.

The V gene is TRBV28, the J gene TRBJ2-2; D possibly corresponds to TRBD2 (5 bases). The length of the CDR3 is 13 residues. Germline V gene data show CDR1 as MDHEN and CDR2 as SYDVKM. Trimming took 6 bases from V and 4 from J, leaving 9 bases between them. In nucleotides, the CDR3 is TGTGCCAGCAGCCGGGCGGGCACCGGGGAGCTGTTTTTT. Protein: CASSRAGTGELFF.

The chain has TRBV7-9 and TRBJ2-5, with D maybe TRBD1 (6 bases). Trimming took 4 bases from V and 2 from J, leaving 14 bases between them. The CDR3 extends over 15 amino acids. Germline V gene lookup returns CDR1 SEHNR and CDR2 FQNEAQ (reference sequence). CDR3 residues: CASSSIDRLQETQYF. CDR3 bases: TGTGCCAGCAGCTCAATAGACAGGTTACAAGAGACCCAGTACTTC.